This TCR beta chain stems from a study of Ad26.COV2.S vaccination and SARS-CoV-2 variants. Study in general: It was the COV1001 Ad26.COV2.S trial arm that included the donor.

Treatment described: some 20 received Ad26.COV2.S at low or high dose, single or two shots; 5 received placebo; per-sample allocation not given. Sampling was performed 63 days after the first vaccine or placebo injection. An adult aged 18-55 years in Boston served as the donor. TCRdb's copy holds only in-frame clones and misses some; the assay was immunoSEQ multiplex PCR. The sample shows fewer than 400,000 clones, approximately 91% of them seen only once. This CDR3 comprises 15 residues. The V and J ends lost 5 bases and 4 bases, in that order; junction bases with no gene match: 8. Germline CDR1 SGHVS, CDR2 FQNEAQ. This clone was observed once. Its antigen is still unknown. Findings and limits, study-wide: It was vaccine recipients, not placebo recipients, who had the higher spike-specific TCR breadth. Recipients of either vaccine or placebo displayed similar breadth of non-spike TCRs.

The sequences come from peripheral blood, collected in a trial of Ad26.COV2.S vaccine versus placebo. The rearrangement uses TRBV7-8 and TRBJ2-3; 8 nucleotides line up with TRBD2. The clonotype originates from a person aged 18-60 years who received the Ad26.COV2.S COVID-19 vaccine or a placebo. This chain's CDR3 is CASSRDGTRPDTQYF. DNA of the CDR3: TGTGCCAGCAGCCGAGACGGGACTAGACCAGATACGCAGTATTTT. Full variable domain (rest looked up from reference TRBV7-8 and TRBJ2-3): GAGVSQSPRYKVAKRGQDVALRCDPISGHVSLFWYQQALGQGPEFLTYFQNEAQLDKSGLPSDRFFAERPEGSVSTLKIQRTQQEDSAVYLCASSRDGTRPDTQYFGPGTRLTVL.